Below are 22 T cell receptor beta chains sequenced from a single sample in a study of response to subunit inactivated influenza vaccine. In TCRdb, the RT-PCR reads were re-called with MiXCR into one record per CDR3 protein. The table has under 200,000 distinct CDR3 sequences, about 10% seen once. The sample consisted of CD8+ T cells sorted from PBMCs, taken approximately 25 months after vaccination. These receptors all come from a man between 50 and 70 years old who received an inactivated influenza vaccine.

This clonotype has more than one count but fewer than ten. The rearrangement joins TRBV7-2 to TRBJ2-2; 13 nucleotides align to TRBD2. With V trimmed by 2 bases and J by 7 bases, 4 bases remained unmatched. Looked up from germline, CDR1 is SGHTA and CDR2 is FQGNSA. This CDR3 has 16 amino acids. The CDR3 DNA sequence: TGTGCCAGCAGCTTATGGACTAGCGGGGGTAACGGGGAGCTGTTTTTT. This codes for CASSLWTSGGNGELFF. Complete variable domain (other parts from reference TRBV7-2 and TRBJ2-2): GAGVSQSPSNKVTEKGKDVELRCDPISGHTALYWYRQSLGQGLEFLIYFQGNSAPDKSGLPSDRFSAERTGGSVSTLTIQRTQQEDSAVYLCASSLWTSGGNGELFFGEGSRLTVL.

This clonotype was detected only a few times. The chain combines TRBV29-1 with TRBJ2-7, with 7 bases matching TRBD1. There are 13 residues in the CDR3. J was trimmed by 1 base and V by 6 bases; bases with no gene match: 6. CDR1 SQVTM and CDR2 ANQGSEA come from the germline V gene. The CDR3 nucleotides are TGCAGCGTGGCGACAGGGTTGTCCTACGAGCAGTACTTC. It codes for CSVATGLSYEQYF.

This rearrangement joins TRBV4-1 to TRBJ2-1; D gene ambiguous. The germline V and J ends were trimmed by 0 bases and 3 bases, with 12 bases remaining between them. CDR1 is MGHRA and CDR2 is YSYEKL in the germline V gene. This CDR3 comprises 16 residues. CDR3 loop: CASSQERRLYYNEQFF. CDR3 sequence (DNA): TGCGCCAGCAGCCAAGAAAGGCGGTTGTACTACAATGAGCAGTTCTTC.

This clonotype was found a few times. The rearrangement links TRBV3-1 to TRBJ2-5; TRBD2 might be the D (5 bases). Germline CDR1 and CDR2: LGHDT and YNNKEL (reference sequence). CDR3 length: 16 amino acids. V was clipped by 4 bases and J by 3 bases, with 18 bases between them. The CDR3 sequence is CASSRRLAGGEETQYF. The CDR3 DNA reads as TGTGCCAGCAGCCGCCGCCTTGCGGGCGGCGAAGAGACCCAGTACTTC.

The V call is TRBV6-5, the J call TRBJ2-3; TRBD2 might be the D (6 bases). The CDR3 length is 14 residues. Trimming shortened V by 0 bases and J by 9 bases, and 13 bases separated the two germline ends. In germline, CDR1 is MNHEY, CDR2 SVGAGI. The CDR3 bases are TGTGCCAGCAGTTACTCGGTTAGGGCGGGAACGCAGTATTTT. It codes for CASSYSVRAGTQYF.

V gene TRBV6-2 or TRBV6-3 combines with J gene TRBJ2-1; 9 nucleotides agree with TRBD1. The CDR3 sequence is 16 residues long. V lost 0 bases, J lost 3 bases, and 3 bases stayed unmatched. CDR1 and CDR2 (germline): MNHEY, SVGEGT. CDR3 sequence reads: CASSYSRDRDYNEQFF. The CDR3 coding sequence is TGTGCCAGCAGTTACTCCCGGGACAGGGACTACAATGAGCAGTTCTTC.

This clonotype was detected ten times or more. The V call is TRBV7-9, the J call TRBJ2-3, with a weak D call TRBD2 (6 bases). From germline, CDR1 is SEHNR and CDR2 FQNEAQ (reference sequence). The germline V and J ends were trimmed by 5 bases and 2 bases, with 20 bases remaining between them. This CDR3 has 17 residues. Here the CDR3 reads CASSPRAGSGPTDTQYF. The CDR3, as DNA: TGTGCCAGCAGCCCCCGAGCTGGGAGCGGGCCCACAGATACGCAGTATTTT.

This clonotype was observed at least ten times. The chain joins TRBV3-1 to TRBJ2-3; 9 bases agree with TRBD2. The germline CDR1 and CDR2 sequences are LGHDT and YNNKEL (reference sequence). This CDR3 has 18 residues. The J segment lost 4 bases and the V segment lost 0 bases, leaving 11 bases of the junction unmatched. The CDR3 is CASSQDKVAGVWADTQYF. CDR3 DNA: TGTGCCAGCAGCCAAGATAAGGTAGCGGGGGTGTGGGCAGATACGCAGTATTTT.

V gene TRBV27 combines with J gene TRBJ2-3, with D perhaps matching TRBD1 (5 bases). CDR1 MNHEY and CDR2 SMNVEV come from the germline V gene (reference sequence). V lost 5 bases to trimming and J lost 4 bases, with 10 bases between them. CDR3 size: 13 residues. CDR3 coding DNA: TGTGCCAGCAGTGTCGCAGGGCCAGATACGCAGTATTTT. Its protein is CASSVAGPDTQYF.

This clonotype has only a few counts. CDR3: CASSFWGGEQFF. The CDR3 DNA follows: TGTGCCAGCAGTTTCTGGGGAGGTGAGCAGTTCTTC. The V gene is TRBV28, the J gene TRBJ2-1, with a possible D match to TRBD2 (6 bases). This CDR3 has 12 residues. Looked up from germline, CDR1 is MDHEN and CDR2 is SYDVKM. Deletions cut 3 bases from V and 9 bases from J, with 9 bases between.

This clonotype was detected many times. The chain uses TRBV28 and TRBJ2-1; TRBD2 is a possible D gene (5 bases). The CDR3 has 13 amino acids. V lost 8 bases and J 4 bases, leaving 12 bases between the germline ends. Germline V gene data show CDR1 as MDHEN and CDR2 as SYDVKM. CDR3 in DNA: TGTGCCAGCGACGGACTGGCTTACAATGAGCAGTTCTTC. This gives the protein CASDGLAYNEQFF. The variable domain in full, completed from reference TRBV28 and TRBJ2-1, reads DVKVTQSSRYLVKRTGEKVFLECVQDMDHENMFWYRQDPGLGLRLIYFSYDVKMKEKGDIPEGYSVSREKKERFSLILESASTNQTSMYLCASDGLAYNEQFFGPGTRLTVL.

The V call is TRBV6-5, the J call TRBJ2-6, with 9 bases identical to TRBD2. Germline-derived CDR1 and CDR2 are MNHEY and SVGAGI. The V segment lost 0 bases and the J segment 4 bases; nucleotides outside the gene matches: 7. The CDR3 is 18 amino acids. The CDR3 region is CASSYSIAGDGGANVLTF. CDR3 sequence (DNA): TGTGCCAGCAGTTACTCGATAGCGGGAGACGGAGGGGCCAACGTCCTGACTTTC.

This clonotype was seen at least ten times. The rearrangement joins TRBV7-6 to TRBJ2-5; tentative D call: TRBD1 (5 bases). The germline V gene encodes CDR1 SGHVS and CDR2 FNYEAQ. V was clipped by 0 bases and J by 2 bases, with 7 bases between them. The CDR3 loop spans 14 amino acids. The CDR3 sequence is CASSLARQQETQYF. The CDR3 DNA follows: TGTGCCAGCAGCTTAGCCAGACAGCAAGAGACCCAGTACTTC.

This clonotype was picked up a small number of times. The CDR3 region is CASSLVSGAYNEQFF. CDR3 coding DNA: TGTGCCAGCAGCTTGGTTAGCGGGGCGTACAATGAGCAGTTCTTC. This chain connects TRBV5-6 to TRBJ2-1, with 8 positions matching TRBD2. V trimming: 0 bases; J trimming: 4 bases; junction bases outside the gene matches: 3. The V gene's germline CDR1 is SGHDT and CDR2 YYEEEE. The CDR3 has 15 residues.

This clonotype was seen a handful of times. This sequence joins TRBV12-3 or TRBV12-4 and TRBJ2-2, with D uncertain. V lost 3 bases, J lost 0 bases, and 5 bases lay in between. The CDR3 runs 14 residues. For the CDR3, the DNA is TGTGCCAGCAGTTTTGGTCCGAACACCGGGGAGCTGTTTTTT. It specifies CASSFGPNTGELFF.

This clonotype has just a few counts. The chain employs TRBV7-2 and TRBJ1-2; the D gene is possibly TRBD1 (5 bases). Trimming took 5 bases from V and 5 from J, leaving 9 bases between them. The V gene's germline CDR1 is SGHTA and CDR2 FQGNSA. The CDR3 runs to 12 residues. CDR3 coding DNA: TGTGCCAGCAGCCCGGGGGAGTATGGCTACACCTTC. Its translation: CASSPGEYGYTF.

The chain recombines TRBV29-1 with TRBJ1-2; possibly TRBD1 for D (5 bases). V shed 3 bases and J shed 6 bases, with 14 bases lying between them. The CDR3 spans 13 residues. The germline gives CDR1 SQVTM, CDR2 ANQGSEA. The CDR3 region has the DNA TGCAGCGTTGAGGGGGGGTCGAACGATGGCTACACCTTC. Translation gives CSVEGGSNDGYTF.

This clonotype appeared a few times. The chain is built from TRBV6-2 or TRBV6-3 and TRBJ2-1; no reliable D call. V dropped 11 bases and J dropped 0 bases, with 8 bases sitting between them. CDR1 is MNHEY and CDR2 is SVGEGT in the germline V gene. CDR3 length: 12 residues. The CDR3 DNA sequence: TGTGCCGGCGGCGTCTCCTACAATGAGCAGTTCTTC. It specifies CAGGVSYNEQFF.

Notes on this clonotype: Given a much more abundant clone one base away, this may be a read error. J is TRBJ2-5 and V is TRBV10-3, with no clear D. The CDR3 length is 14 residues. V lost 11 bases and J lost 1, with 17 bases in between. From germline, CDR1 is ENHRY and CDR2 SYGVKD. The chain's CDR3 is CAAAMTQSQETQYF. The CDR3 DNA is TGTGCCGCAGCAATGACCCAGTCCCAAGAGACCCAGTACTTC.

The DNA of the CDR3 is TGTGCCAGCAGTCGAATCGGGGATGCCTACGAGCAGTACTTC. It translates to CASSRIGDAYEQYF. The gene calls are TRBV27 and TRBJ2-7; perhaps TRBD2 as D (5 bases). The V gene's germline CDR1 is MNHEY and CDR2 SMNVEV (reference sequence). The germline V and J ends were trimmed by 5 bases and 2 bases, with 13 bases remaining between them. This CDR3 is 14 amino acids long.

This clonotype was seen repeatedly, ten times or more. The chain carries TRBV4-1 and TRBJ2-1; D not resolved. Trimming left V 3 bases short and J 5 bases short, with 8 bases between. From germline, CDR1 is MGHRA and CDR2 YSYEKL. CDR3 length equals 13 residues. CDR3 sequence (DNA): TGCGCCAGCAGCCATGGACCCGACAATGAGCAGTTCTTC. Translation gives CASSHGPDNEQFF.

The V call is TRBV28, the J call TRBJ2-7; the D gene is possibly TRBD2 (6 bases). CDR3 length: 16 amino acids. V was pared by 2 bases and J by 1 base, with 15 bases between. In germline, CDR1 is MDHEN, CDR2 SYDVKM. The CDR3 region is CASSLLFGGGSYEQYF. The CDR3, as DNA: TGTGCCAGCAGTTTACTGTTCGGGGGAGGTTCCTACGAGCAGTACTTC.